The rows below give T cell receptor beta chains drawn from one sample of a study of regulatory T cells in long-lasting Graves disease. MiXCR, run by TCRdb on the multiplex PCR reads, gives a single entry per CDR3 protein. The sample records 350,000 to 550,000 distinct CDR3 sequences, 16% being singletons. These data are also associated with another study on T cells in Graves' hyperthyroidism and ophthalmopathy.

The sequencing used peripheral blood mononuclear cells (PBMCs), collected at new diagnosis, from a patient treated with antithyroid drugs. The receptors originated from a woman aged 18-29 years with Graves disease. The CDR3 runs from the conserved cysteine through the conserved F or W. The D gene is left open where the match is weak. Clone size appears in some rows only: once, few, many, or a class for an expanded clone.

size: -; D: -; J: TRBJ1-3; length: 13; V: TRBV19; CDR3: CASSLQGQNTIYF; DNA: TGTGCCAGTAGTCTACAGGGACAAAACACCATATATTTT
size: many; D: -; J: TRBJ2-7; length: 14; V: TRBV2; CDR3: CARGAGRGPYEQYF; DNA: TGTGCCAGGGGAGCGGGCCGGGGCCCCTACGAGCAGTACTTC
size: many; D: -; J: TRBJ2-1; length: 14; V: TRBV27; CDR3: CASSYGTGYNEQFF; DNA: TGTGCCAGCAGCTACGGGACCGGTTACAATGAGCAGTTCTTC
size: few; D: -; J: TRBJ2-7; length: 12; V: TRBV30; CDR3: CAYSPRSYEQYF; DNA: TGTGCCTACTCTCCGAGGAGCTACGAGCAGTACTTC
size: many; D: -; J: TRBJ2-5; length: 14; V: TRBV11-3; CDR3: CASSPGTDQETQYF; DNA: TGTGCCAGCAGCCCCGGGACCGACCAAGAGACCCAGTACTTC
size: many; D: -; J: TRBJ2-5; length: 13; V: TRBV11-1; CDR3: CASSTTGIETQYF; DNA: TGTGCCAGCAGCACCACAGGGATAGAGACCCAGTACTTC
size: -; D: TRBD2; J: TRBJ2-5; length: 15; V: TRBV11-2; CDR3: CASSLVAGGGETQYF; DNA: TGTGCCAGCAGCTTAGTAGCGGGGGGGGGAGAGACCCAGTACTTC
size: -; D: -; J: TRBJ1-2; length: 14; V: TRBV9; CDR3: CASSVWGGAEGYTF; DNA: TGTGCCAGCAGCGTATGGGGGGGCGCGGAAGGCTACACCTTC
size: many; D: -; J: TRBJ2-7; length: 12; V: TRBV28; CDR3: CASSWRIGEQYF; DNA: TGTGCCAGCAGCTGGAGAATCGGGGAGCAGTACTTC
size: few; D: -; J: TRBJ2-7; length: 14; V: TRBV5-1; CDR3: CASSLGTVTYEQYF; DNA: TGCGCCAGCAGCCTTGGGACCGTTACCTACGAGCAGTACTTC
size: few; D: -; J: TRBJ1-3; length: 14; V: TRBV6-5; CDR3: CASTERGSGNTIYF; DNA: TGTGCCAGCACCGAAAGGGGCTCAGGAAACACCATATATTTT
size: -; D: TRBD2; J: TRBJ2-2; length: 17; V: TRBV7-3; CDR3: CASSLTGGLANTGELFF; DNA: TGTGCCAGCAGCTTGACTGGGGGACTAGCGAACACCGGGGAGCTGTTTTTT
size: many; D: TRBD2; J: TRBJ2-3; length: 17; V: TRBV27; CDR3: CASSLEGLAGPTDTQYF; DNA: TGTGCCAGCAGTCTAGAGGGACTAGCGGGACCCACAGATACGCAGTATTTT
size: few; D: TRBD1; J: TRBJ1-2; length: 14; V: TRBV5-4; CDR3: CASSKMDRPGGYTF; DNA: TGTGCCAGCAGCAAAATGGACAGGCCGGGCGGCTACACCTTC
size: -; D: TRBD2; J: TRBJ2-1; length: 16; V: TRBV28; CDR3: CASSSREGGFYNEQFF; DNA: TGTGCCAGCAGTTCGCGGGAGGGCGGTTTTTACAATGAGCAGTTCTTC
size: many; D: -; J: TRBJ2-3; length: 14; V: TRBV3-1; CDR3: CASSRDSMGDTQYF; DNA: TGTGCCAGCAGCCGGGACTCTATGGGTGACACGCAGTATTTT
size: -; D: TRBD1; J: TRBJ2-1; length: 13; V: TRBV12-3/TRBV12-4; CDR3: CASSRDRANEQFF; DNA: TGTGCCAGCAGCCGGGACAGGGCGAATGAGCAGTTCTTC
size: -; D: -; J: TRBJ2-7; length: 15; V: TRBV12-3/TRBV12-4; CDR3: CASSRPGQYSYEQYF; DNA: TGTGCCAGCAGTCGACCGGGCCAGTACTCCTACGAGCAGTACTTC
size: -; D: TRBD1; J: TRBJ2-7; length: 14; V: TRBV6-2/TRBV6-3; CDR3: CASSGRDRPYEQYF; DNA: TGTGCCAGCAGTGGCCGGGACAGACCCTACGAGCAGTACTTC
size: many; D: -; J: TRBJ2-7; length: 15; V: TRBV28; CDR3: CASIGWGPFTYEQYF; DNA: TGTGCCAGCATCGGGTGGGGGCCCTTCACCTACGAGCAGTACTTC
size: many; D: -; J: TRBJ2-7; length: 15; V: TRBV7-2; CDR3: CASSSARLISYEQYF; DNA: TGTGCCAGCAGCTCCGCACGGCTAATCTCCTACGAGCAGTACTTC
size: many; D: TRBD2; J: TRBJ2-7; length: 14; V: TRBV3-1; CDR3: CASRDSSGSYEQYF; DNA: TGTGCCAGCAGGGACTCTAGCGGCTCCTACGAGCAGTACTTC
size: -; D: -; J: TRBJ2-6; length: 16; V: TRBV27; CDR3: CASSRGSSSGANVLTF; DNA: TGTGCCAGTTCCAGGGGTTCTAGCTCTGGGGCCAACGTCCTGACTTTC
size: few; D: -; J: TRBJ2-5; length: 15; V: TRBV7-9; CDR3: CASSLNLDRRETQYF; DNA: TGTGCCAGCAGCTTAAACCTCGACAGGAGGGAGACCCAGTACTTC